The subject of this entry is one T cell receptor (beta chain). This clonotype was seen a few times. Its antigen specificity is not known. No clone much larger than this one lies a single base away; base qualities are absent. The CDR3 numbers 15 residues from cysteine through phenylalanine. This entry keeps only the CDR3 DNA: 45 bases, framed from base 1. In the germline V gene, CDR1 corresponds to KGHDR and CDR2 to SFDVKD. The junction carries 14 bases between V and J, which are trimmed by 4 bases and 5 bases respectively. Sequenced using an Illumina HiSeq 1500. The public reads were quality trimmed at Q25 with fastp and then assembled into clones with MiXCR by TCRdb, keeping productive beta chains. Identical CDR3 proteins give one entry, which carries the most common genes and DNA. The sample table records roughly 140,000 distinct CDR3 sequences; roughly a quarter of these occur just once. Approximately 10% of the sample lies in the top ten.

This record belongs to a study of T cell repertoires in cytomegalovirus infection (dated by TCRdb to between 2017 and 2020). General notes on the study: The HLA type of each donor mattered for the analysis, because public TCR beta signatures pointed to carriage of CMV infection along with the matching HLA type. General study outcomes and caveats: In both this cohort and an independent roughly 330-donor cohort, the cumulative frequency of public TCR beta family members distinguished carriers of CMV infection plus the relevant HLA type. The ex vivo response was dominated by HLA-C-restricted CMV-specific TCR beta clonotypes, and the single most frequent clonotype in two of eight donors was supplied by these HLA-C-restricted clonotypes.

The sequenced material came from PBMCs. The TCR comes from a human donor in good health (CMV status not recorded). Some clones in this sample may be carry-over from other donors' samples. Recombination linked TRBV24-1 to TRBJ2-1, with the D gene uncertain. The CDR3 has the sequence CATSEPGPLHNEQFF. The sequence in DNA is TGTGCCACCAGTGAACCCGGGCCCCTCCACAATGAGCAGTTCTTC.